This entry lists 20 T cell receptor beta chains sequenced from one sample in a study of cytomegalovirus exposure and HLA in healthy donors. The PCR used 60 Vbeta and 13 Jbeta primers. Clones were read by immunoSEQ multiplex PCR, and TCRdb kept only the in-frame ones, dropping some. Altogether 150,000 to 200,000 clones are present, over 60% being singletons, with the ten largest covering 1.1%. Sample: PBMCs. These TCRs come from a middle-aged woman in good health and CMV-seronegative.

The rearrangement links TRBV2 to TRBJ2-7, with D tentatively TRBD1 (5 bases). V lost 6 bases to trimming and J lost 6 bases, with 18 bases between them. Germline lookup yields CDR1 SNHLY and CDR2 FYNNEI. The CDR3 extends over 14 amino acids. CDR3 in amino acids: CASRNDQGWGEQYF. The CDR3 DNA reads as TGTGCCAGCAGGAACGATCAGGGATGGGGCGAGCAGTACTTC.

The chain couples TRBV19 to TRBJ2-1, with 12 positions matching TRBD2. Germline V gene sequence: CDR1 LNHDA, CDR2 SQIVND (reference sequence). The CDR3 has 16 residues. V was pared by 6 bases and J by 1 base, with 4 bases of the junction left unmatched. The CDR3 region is CASRLAGGLSYNEQFF. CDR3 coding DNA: TGTGCCAGTAGACTAGCGGGAGGCCTATCCTACAATGAGCAGTTCTTC.

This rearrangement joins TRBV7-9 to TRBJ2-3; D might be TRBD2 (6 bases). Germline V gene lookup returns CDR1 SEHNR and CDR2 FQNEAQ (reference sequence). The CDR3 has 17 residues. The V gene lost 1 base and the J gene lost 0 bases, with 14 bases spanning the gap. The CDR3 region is CASSLGWVAESTDTQYF. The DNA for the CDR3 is TGTGCCAGCAGCTTAGGTTGGGTAGCGGAGAGCACAGATACGCAGTATTTT.

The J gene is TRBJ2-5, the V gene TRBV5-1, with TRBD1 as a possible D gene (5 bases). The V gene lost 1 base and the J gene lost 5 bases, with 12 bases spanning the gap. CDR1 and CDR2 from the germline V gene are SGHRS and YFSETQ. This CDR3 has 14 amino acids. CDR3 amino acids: CASSLSDRRETQYF. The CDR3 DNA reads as TGCGCCAGCAGCTTGTCAGACAGACGGGAGACCCAGTACTTC.

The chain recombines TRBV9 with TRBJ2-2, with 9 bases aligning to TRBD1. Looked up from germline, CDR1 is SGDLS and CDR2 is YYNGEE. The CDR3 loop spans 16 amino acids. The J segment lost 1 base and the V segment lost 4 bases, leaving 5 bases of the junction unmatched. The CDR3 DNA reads TGTGCCAGCAGCCAAGGGACAGGGAGGAACACCGGGGAGCTGTTTTTT. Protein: CASSQGTGRNTGELFF.

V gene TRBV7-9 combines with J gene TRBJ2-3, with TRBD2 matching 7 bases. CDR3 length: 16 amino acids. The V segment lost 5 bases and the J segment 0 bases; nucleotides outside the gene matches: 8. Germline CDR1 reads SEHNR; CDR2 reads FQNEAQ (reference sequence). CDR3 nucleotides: TGTGCCAGCAGCCCCCCCTGGCGGGAGAGCACAGATACGCAGTATTTT. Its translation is CASSPPWRESTDTQYF.

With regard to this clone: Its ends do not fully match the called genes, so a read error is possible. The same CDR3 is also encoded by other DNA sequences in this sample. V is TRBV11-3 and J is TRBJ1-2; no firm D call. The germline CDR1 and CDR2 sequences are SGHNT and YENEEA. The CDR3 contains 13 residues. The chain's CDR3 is CASSRGQQLGYTF. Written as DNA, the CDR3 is TGTGCTAGCAGCCGCGGCCAGCAACTCGGCTACACCTTC.

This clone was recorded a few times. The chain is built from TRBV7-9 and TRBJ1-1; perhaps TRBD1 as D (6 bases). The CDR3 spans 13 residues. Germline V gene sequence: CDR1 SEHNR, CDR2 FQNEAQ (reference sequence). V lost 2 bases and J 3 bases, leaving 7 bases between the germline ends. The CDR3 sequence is CASSLQGYTEAFF. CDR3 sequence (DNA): TGTGCCAGCAGCTTACAGGGGTACACTGAAGCTTTCTTT. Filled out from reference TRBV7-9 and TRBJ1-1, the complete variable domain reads DTGVSQNPRHKITKRGQNVTFRCDPISEHNRLYWYRQTLGQGPEFLTYFQNEAQLEKSRLLSDRFSAERPKGSFSTLEIQRTEQGDSAMYLCASSLQGYTEAFFGQGTRLTVV.

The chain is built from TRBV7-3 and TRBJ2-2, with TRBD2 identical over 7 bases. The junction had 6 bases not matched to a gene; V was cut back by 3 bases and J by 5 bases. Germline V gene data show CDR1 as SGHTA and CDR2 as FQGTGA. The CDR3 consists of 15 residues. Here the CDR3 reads CASSLGGGGTGELFF. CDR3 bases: TGTGCCAGCAGCTTGGGCGGGGGAGGAACCGGGGAGCTGTTTTTT.

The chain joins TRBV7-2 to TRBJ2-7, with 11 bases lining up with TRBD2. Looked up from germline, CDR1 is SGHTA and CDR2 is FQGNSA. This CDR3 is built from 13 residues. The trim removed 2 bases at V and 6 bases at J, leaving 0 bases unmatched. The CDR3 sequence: CASSLTSGSEQYV. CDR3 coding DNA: TGTGCCAGCAGCTTAACTAGCGGGAGCGAGCAGTACGTC.

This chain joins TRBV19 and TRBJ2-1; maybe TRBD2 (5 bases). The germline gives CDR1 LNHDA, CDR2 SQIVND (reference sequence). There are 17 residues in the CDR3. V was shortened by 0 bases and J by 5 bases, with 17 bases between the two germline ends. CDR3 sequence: CASSIEEATGLNNEQFF. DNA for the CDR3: TGTGCCAGTAGTATAGAGGAGGCGACTGGACTGAACAATGAGCAGTTCTTC.

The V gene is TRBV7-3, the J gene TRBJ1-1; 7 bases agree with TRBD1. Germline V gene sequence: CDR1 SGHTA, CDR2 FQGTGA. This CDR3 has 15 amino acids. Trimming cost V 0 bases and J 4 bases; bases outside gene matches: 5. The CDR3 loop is CASSLTQGQITEAFF. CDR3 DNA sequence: TGTGCCAGCAGCTTAACTCAGGGACAGATCACTGAAGCTTTCTTT.

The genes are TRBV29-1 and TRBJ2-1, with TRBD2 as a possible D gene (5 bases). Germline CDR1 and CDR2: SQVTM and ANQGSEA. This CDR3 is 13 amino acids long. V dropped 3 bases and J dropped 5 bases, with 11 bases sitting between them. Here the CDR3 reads CSVDKTRNNEQFF. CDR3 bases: TGCAGCGTTGACAAAACTAGAAACAATGAGCAGTTCTTC.

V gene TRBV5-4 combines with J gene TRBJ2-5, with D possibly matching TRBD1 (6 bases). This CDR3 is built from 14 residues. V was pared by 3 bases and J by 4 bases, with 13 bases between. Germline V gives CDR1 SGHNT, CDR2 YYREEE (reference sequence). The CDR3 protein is CASSSDRSGETQYF. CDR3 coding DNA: TGTGCCAGCAGCTCTGACAGGAGTGGAGAGACCCAGTACTTC.

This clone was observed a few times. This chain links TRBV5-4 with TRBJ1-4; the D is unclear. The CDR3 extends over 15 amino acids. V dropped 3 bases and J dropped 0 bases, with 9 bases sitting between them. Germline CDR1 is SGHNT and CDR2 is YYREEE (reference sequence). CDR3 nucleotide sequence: TGTGCCAGCAGCTCAGGTGGTGCAACTAATGAAAAACTGTTTTTT. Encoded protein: CASSSGGATNEKLFF. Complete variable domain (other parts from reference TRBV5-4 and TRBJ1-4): ETGVTQSPTHLIKTRGQQVTLRCSSQSGHNTVSWYQQALGQGPQFIFQYYREEENGRGNFPPRFSGLQFPNYSSELNVNALELDDSALYLCASSSGGATNEKLFFGSGTQLSVL.

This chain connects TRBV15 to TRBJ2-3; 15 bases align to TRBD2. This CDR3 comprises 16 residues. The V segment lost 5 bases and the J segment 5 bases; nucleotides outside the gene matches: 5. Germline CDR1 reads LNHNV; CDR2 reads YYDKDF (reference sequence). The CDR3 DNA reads TGTGCCACCAGCGCTTGGACTAGCGGGAGGGTAGATACGCAGTATTTT. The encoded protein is CATSAWTSGRVDTQYF.

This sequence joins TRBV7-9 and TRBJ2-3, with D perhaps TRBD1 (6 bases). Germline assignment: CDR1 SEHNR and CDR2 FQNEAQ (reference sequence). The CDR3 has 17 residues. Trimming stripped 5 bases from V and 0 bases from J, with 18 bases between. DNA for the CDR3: TGTGCCAGCAGCACTGGATGGGGGCTAGCTAGCACAGATACGCAGTATTTT. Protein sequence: CASSTGWGLASTDTQYF.

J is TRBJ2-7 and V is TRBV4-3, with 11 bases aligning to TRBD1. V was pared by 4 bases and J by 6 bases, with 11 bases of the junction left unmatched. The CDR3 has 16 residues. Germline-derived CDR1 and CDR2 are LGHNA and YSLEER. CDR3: CASSPKHGQGASEQYV. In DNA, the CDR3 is TGCGCCAGCAGCCCGAAACATGGACAGGGGGCAAGCGAGCAGTACGTC.

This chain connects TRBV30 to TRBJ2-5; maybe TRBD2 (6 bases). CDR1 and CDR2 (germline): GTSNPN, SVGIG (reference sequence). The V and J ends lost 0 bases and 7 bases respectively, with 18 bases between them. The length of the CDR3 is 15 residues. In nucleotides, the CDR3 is TGTGCCTGGAGTGTAACGGGACTGGGGCTCGGGACCCAGTACTTC. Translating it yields CAWSVTGLGLGTQYF.

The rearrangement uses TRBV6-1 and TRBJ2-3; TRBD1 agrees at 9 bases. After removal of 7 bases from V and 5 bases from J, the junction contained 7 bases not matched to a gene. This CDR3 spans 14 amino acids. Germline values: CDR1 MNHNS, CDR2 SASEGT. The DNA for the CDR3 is TGTGCCAGCATTCTGGACAGGGGAGGAGATACGCAGTATTTT. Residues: CASILDRGGDTQYF.